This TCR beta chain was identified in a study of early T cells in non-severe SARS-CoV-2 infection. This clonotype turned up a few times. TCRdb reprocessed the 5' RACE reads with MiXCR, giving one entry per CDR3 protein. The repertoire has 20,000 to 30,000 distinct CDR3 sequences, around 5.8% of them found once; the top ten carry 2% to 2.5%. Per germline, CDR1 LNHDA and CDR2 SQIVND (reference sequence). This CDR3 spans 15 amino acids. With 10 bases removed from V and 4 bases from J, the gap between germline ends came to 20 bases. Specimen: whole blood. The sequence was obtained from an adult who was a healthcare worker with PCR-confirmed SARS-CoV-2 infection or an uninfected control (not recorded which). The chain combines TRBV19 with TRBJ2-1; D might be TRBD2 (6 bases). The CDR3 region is CATSIRDSAYNEQFF. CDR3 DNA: TGTGCCACAAGTATCCGGGACTCAGCTTACAATGAGCAGTTCTTC.